Presented here are 5 T cell receptor beta chains from one specimen sequenced in a study of shared clonotypes between healthy human individuals. CD8 cells classed as naive were CD45RO-negative and positively selected for CCR7, excluding terminally differentiated effector memory CD45RA+ cells. The method was immunoSEQ multiplex PCR; TCRdb's version includes in-frame clones alone and lacks a portion of them. The sample has roughly 2,000,000 clones; about 95% are singletons. The sample comprised naive CD8+ T cells sorted from blood. These receptors were taken from a man aged 18-30 years in good health.

This clone was seen just once. V usage is TRBV2 and J usage is TRBJ2-1, with D tentatively TRBD2 (6 bases). The V end lost 10 bases, the J end lost 4 bases, and 11 bases lay between the germline ends. Germline CDR1 reads SNHLY; CDR2 reads FYNNEI. The CDR3 runs to 12 residues. The CDR3 DNA reads TGTGCCACCGGGACTGAATACAATGAGCAGTTCTTC. The encoded protein is CATGTEYNEQFF.

The CDR3 protein is CASSYWGDYGYTF. CDR3 nucleotide sequence: TGTGCCAGCAGTTACTGGGGGGACTATGGCTACACCTTC. The chain carries TRBV6-5 and TRBJ1-2, with D possibly being TRBD1 (5 bases). The CDR3 sequence is 13 residues long. V was shortened by 1 base and J by 3 bases, with 6 bases between the two germline ends. From germline, CDR1 is MNHEY and CDR2 SVGAGI.

The CDR3 DNA follows: TGTGCCAGCAGAGTTGGGGGCTGCTATGGCTACACCTTC. Residues: CASRVGGCYGYTF. V is TRBV21-1 and J is TRBJ1-2; no check of the table's D call, TRBD1, against the DNA was made. TRBV21-1 is marked as a pseudogene. The CDR3 contains 13 residues.

A single count supports this clone. J is TRBJ2-1 and V is TRBV7-9; 10 nucleotides line up with TRBD2. With V trimmed by 8 bases and J by 8 bases, 12 bases remained unmatched. Germline lookup yields CDR1 SEHNR and CDR2 FQNEAQ (reference sequence). This CDR3 contains 15 residues. The CDR3 sequence: CASDSASGSRDEQFF. CDR3 DNA sequence: TGTGCCAGCGACTCGGCTAGCGGGAGTAGGGATGAGCAGTTCTTC.

This sequence joins TRBV6-5 and TRBJ2-5; no definite D call. Trimming left V 2 bases short and J 4 bases short, with 11 bases between. Germline loops: CDR1 MNHEY, CDR2 SVGAGI. The CDR3 spans 14 residues. CDR3 nucleotides: TGTGCCAGCAGTTACGGAGAGCGATCAGAGACCCAGTACTTC. As protein: CASSYGERSETQYF.